This T cell receptor beta chain is drawn from a study of blood T cell repertoires in COVID-19. Study summary: Sample material is recorded as cDNA or gDNA derived from T cells, B-cell-depleted T cells, or PBMCs.

The germline V gene encodes CDR1 SEHNR and CDR2 FQNEAQ (reference sequence). The V gene end was trimmed by 4 bases and the J gene end by 0 bases; junction bases not matched to a gene: 2. The CDR3 sequence is 15 residues long. This clone has more than one count but fewer than ten. As originally analysed: For nucleated cells, counts were estimated from reference gene primer amplification. The repertoire was sequenced with immunoSEQ multiplex PCR; TCRdb's copy has only in-frame clones and lacks some. V and J calls and clone size are as listed in that table; D and trimming were resolved from the DNA. Here the sample spans 300,000 or so clones, approximately 85% being singletons.

The sample consisted of peripheral blood. The sequence derives from a woman aged 45-60 years with acute or convalescent COVID-19. The rearrangement joins TRBV7-9 to TRBJ2-2; 7 nucleotides match TRBD1. CDR3 residues: CASSSGQPNTGELFF. The CDR3 bases are TGTGCCAGCAGCTCGGGACAGCCGAACACCGGGGAGCTGTTTTTT.